The sequence of this T cell receptor (beta chain) was determined in a study of shared clonotypes between healthy human individuals. Some clones are missing from TCRdb's copy, which holds only in-frame ones; the method was immunoSEQ multiplex PCR. The sample yields 500,000 to 550,000 clones, roughly 95% seen once. From germline, CDR1 is LNHDA and CDR2 SQIVND (reference sequence). The CDR3 totals 18 residues. The V and J ends lost 4 bases and 0 bases, in that order; junction bases with no gene match: 9. The rearrangement links TRBV19 to TRBJ2-1, with 10 bases that match TRBD2. The TCR originated in a woman aged 30 to 39 in good health. The specimen was naive CD4+ T cells sorted from blood. Subset noted: CD45RA+ positively selected. The CDR3 DNA reads TGTGCCAGTAGTACGCTAGCGGGGGTTACCAGCTCCTACAATGAGCAGTTCTTC. This codes for CASSTLAGVTSSYNEQFF.